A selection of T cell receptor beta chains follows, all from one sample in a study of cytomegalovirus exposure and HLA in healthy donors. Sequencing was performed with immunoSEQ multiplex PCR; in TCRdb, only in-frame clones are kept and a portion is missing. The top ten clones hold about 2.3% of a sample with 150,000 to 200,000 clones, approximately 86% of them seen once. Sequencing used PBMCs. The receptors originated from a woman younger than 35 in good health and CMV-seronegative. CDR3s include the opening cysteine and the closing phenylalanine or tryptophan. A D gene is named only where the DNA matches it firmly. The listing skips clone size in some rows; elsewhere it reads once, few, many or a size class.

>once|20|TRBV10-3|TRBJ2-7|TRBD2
CAISERRIAGLKDSRYEQYF
TGTGCCATCAGTGAGAGACGGATAGCGGGCCTTAAGGACTCCCGCTACGAGCAGTACTTC
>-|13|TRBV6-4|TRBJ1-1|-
CASRKGENTEAFF
TGTGCCAGCAGGAAGGGGGAGAACACTGAAGCTTTCTTT
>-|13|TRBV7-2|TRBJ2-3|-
CASSLSRGDTQYF
TGTGCCAGCAGCCTTTCCAGGGGAGATACGCAGTATTTT
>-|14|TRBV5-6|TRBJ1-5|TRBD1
CASSNGQGNQPQHF
TGTGCCAGCAGCAATGGACAGGGAAATCAGCCCCAGCATTTT
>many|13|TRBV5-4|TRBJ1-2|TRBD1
CASSRDRVYGYTF
TGTGCCAGCAGCCGGGACAGGGTCTATGGCTACACCTTC
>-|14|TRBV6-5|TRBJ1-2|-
CASSYPDSRYGYTF
TGTGCCAGCAGTTACCCCGACAGCCGCTATGGCTACACCTTC
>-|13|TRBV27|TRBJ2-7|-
CASSLARTYEQYF
TGTGCCAGCAGTTTAGCTAGAACCTACGAGCAGTACTTC
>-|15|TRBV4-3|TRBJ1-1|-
CASSQVGGRNTEAFF
TGCGCCAGCAGCCAAGTTGGCGGCAGGAACACTGAAGCTTTCTTT
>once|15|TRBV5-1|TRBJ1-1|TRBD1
CASSLGVRGRTEAFF
TGCGCCAGCAGCTTGGGAGTTAGGGGGCGGACTGAAGCTTTCTTT
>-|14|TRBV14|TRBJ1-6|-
CASSRRGSVSPLHF
TGTGCCAGCAGCCGCAGGGGTTCGGTTTCACCCCTCCACTTT
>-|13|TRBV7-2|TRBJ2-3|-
CASSPPPLDTQYF
TGTGCCAGCAGCCCTCCCCCCCTGGATACGCAGTATTTT
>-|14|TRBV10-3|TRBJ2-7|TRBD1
CAISASTGTYEQYF
TGTGCCATCAGTGCTTCGACAGGGACCTACGAGCAGTACTTC
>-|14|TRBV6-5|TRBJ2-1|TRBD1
CASRSTGTVSEQFF
TGTGCCAGCAGGTCCACAGGGACAGTCAGTGAGCAGTTCTTC
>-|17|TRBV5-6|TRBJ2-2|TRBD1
CASSLPSGTGGSGGLFF
TGTGCCAGCAGCTTGCCCTCCGGGACAGGGGGGTCCGGGGGGCTGTTTTTT
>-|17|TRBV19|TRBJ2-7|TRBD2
CASSPGTSGGGSYEQYF
TGTGCCAGTAGTCCAGGGACTAGCGGAGGAGGCTCCTACGAGCAGTACTTC
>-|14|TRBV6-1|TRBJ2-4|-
CATSEGADGNIQYF
TGTGCCACCTCGGAGGGGGCGGACGGAAACATTCAGTACTTC
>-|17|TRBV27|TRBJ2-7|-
CASSLSRILTANYEQYF
TGTGCCAGCAGTTTATCGAGAATACTGACAGCTAACTACGAGCAGTACTTC
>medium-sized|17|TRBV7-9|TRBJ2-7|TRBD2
CASSRGDFGGSIYEQYF
TGTGCCAGCAGCCGGGGAGATTTTGGCGGGAGTATCTACGAGCAGTACTTC
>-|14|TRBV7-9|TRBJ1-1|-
CASSRGSMNTEAFF
TGTGCCAGCTCCCGGGGAAGCATGAACACTGAAGCTTTCTTT
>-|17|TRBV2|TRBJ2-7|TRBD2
CASRGLASGGHDYEQYF
TGTGCCAGCCGTGGACTGGCTAGCGGGGGCCATGACTACGAGCAGTACTTC
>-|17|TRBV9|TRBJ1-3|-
CASSVTVSRGLGNTIYF
TGTGCCAGCAGCGTTACGGTTAGCAGGGGTCTTGGAAACACCATATATTTT
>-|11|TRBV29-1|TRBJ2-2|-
CSVRDTGELFF
TGCAGCGTCAGGGACACCGGGGAGCTGTTTTTT
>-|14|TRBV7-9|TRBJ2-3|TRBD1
CASSPGQGWDTQYF
TGTGCCAGCAGCCCCGGACAGGGCTGGGATACGCAGTATTTT
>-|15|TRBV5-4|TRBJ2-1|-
CASSLGTPAYNEQFF
TGTGCCAGCAGCCTGGGAACACCTGCATACAATGAGCAGTTCTTC
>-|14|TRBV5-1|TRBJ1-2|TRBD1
CASSLGQGNYGYTF
TGCGCCAGCAGCTTGGGACAGGGAAACTATGGCTACACCTTC
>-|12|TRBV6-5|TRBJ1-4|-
CASSSLDEKLFF
TGTGCCAGCAGTTCCCTCGATGAAAAACTGTTTTTT
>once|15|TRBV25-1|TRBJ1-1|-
CASSELKGVNTEAFF
TGTGCCAGCAGTGAATTGAAAGGGGTGAACACTGAAGCTTTCTTT
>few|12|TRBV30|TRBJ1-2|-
CAWTTGNYGYTF
TGTGCCTGGACGACGGGGAACTATGGCTACACCTTC
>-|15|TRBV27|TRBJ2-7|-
CASSLSDGYSYEQYF
TGTGCCAGCAGTTTAAGCGACGGCTACTCCTACGAGCAGTACTTC
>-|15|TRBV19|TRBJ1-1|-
CASSIRRTRGTEAFF
TGTGCCAGTAGTATCCGCCGGACGAGGGGGACTGAAGCTTTCTTT
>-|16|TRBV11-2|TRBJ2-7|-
CASSIFPRQNPYEQYF
TGTGCCAGCAGCATATTTCCACGACAGAACCCCTACGAGCAGTACTTC
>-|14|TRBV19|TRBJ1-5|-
CASSMGTTGQPQHF
TGTGCCAGTAGTATGGGGACTACCGGGCAGCCCCAGCATTTT
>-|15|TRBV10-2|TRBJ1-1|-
CASSERGRGGTEAFF
TGCGCCAGCAGTGAACGTGGGCGAGGAGGAACTGAAGCTTTCTTT
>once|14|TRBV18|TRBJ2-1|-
CASSLLSGYNEQFF
TGTGCCAGCTCACTCTTATCAGGCTACAATGAGCAGTTCTTC
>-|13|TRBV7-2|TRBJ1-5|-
CASSLRGNQPQHF
TGTGCCAGCAGCTTAAGGGGAAATCAGCCCCAGCATTTT
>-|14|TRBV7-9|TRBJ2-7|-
CASSPDRTLLEQYF
TGTGCCAGCAGCCCTGACAGGACCCTCCTAGAGCAGTACTTC
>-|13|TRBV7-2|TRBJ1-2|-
CASSLGTSYGYTF
TGTGCCAGCAGCTTAGGGACATCCTATGGCTACACCTTC
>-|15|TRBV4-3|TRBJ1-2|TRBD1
CASSQGTGGGYGYTF
TGCGCCAGCAGCCAAGGGACAGGGGGCGGATATGGCTACACCTTC
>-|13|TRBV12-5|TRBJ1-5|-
CASGPGSGQPQHF
TGTGCTAGTGGTCCAGGGTCTGGTCAGCCCCAGCATTTT
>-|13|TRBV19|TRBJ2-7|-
CASSLRRGDEQYF
TGTGCCAGCTCCCTCCGGCGGGGCGACGAGCAGTACTTC
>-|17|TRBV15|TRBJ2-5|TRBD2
CATSRDLEAGVQETQYF
TGTGCCACCAGCAGAGATCTTGAAGCGGGGGTACAAGAGACCCAGTACTTC
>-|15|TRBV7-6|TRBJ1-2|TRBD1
CASSPGTAPNYGYTF
TGTGCCAGCAGCCCTGGGACAGCTCCTAACTATGGCTACACCTTC
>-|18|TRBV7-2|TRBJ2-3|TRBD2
CASSFSLAGGGGPDTQYF
TGTGCCAGCAGCTTCTCCCTAGCGGGAGGAGGGGGCCCAGATACGCAGTATTTT
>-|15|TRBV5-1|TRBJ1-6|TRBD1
CASSLATGGNSPLHF
TGCGCCAGCAGCTTGGCAACAGGGGGCAATTCACCCCTCCACTTT
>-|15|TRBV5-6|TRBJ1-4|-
CASSLAPPRDEKLFF
TGTGCCAGCAGCTTGGCCCCACCCCGCGATGAAAAACTGTTTTTT
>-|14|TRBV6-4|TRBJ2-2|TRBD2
CASSASGSTGELFF
TGTGCCAGCAGTGCTAGCGGGAGCACCGGGGAGCTGTTTTTT
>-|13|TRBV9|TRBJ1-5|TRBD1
CASSATGKQPQHF
TGTGCCAGCAGCGCGACAGGGAAACAGCCCCAGCATTTT
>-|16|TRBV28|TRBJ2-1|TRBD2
CASSSLGLAGVNEQFF
TGTGCCAGCAGTTCGCTCGGACTAGCGGGAGTGAATGAGCAGTTCTTC
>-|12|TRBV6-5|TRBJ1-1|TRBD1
CASSFGQGKAFF
TGTGCCAGCAGTTTCGGACAGGGTAAGGCTTTCTTT
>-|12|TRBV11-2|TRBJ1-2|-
CASSPIEGGYTF
TGTGCCAGCAGCCCGATTGAGGGTGGCTACACCTTC
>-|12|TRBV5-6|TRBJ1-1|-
CASSAGSTEAFF
TGTGCCAGCAGCGCAGGAAGCACTGAAGCTTTCTTT
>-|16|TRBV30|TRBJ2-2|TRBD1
CAWSVRTGGNTGELFF
TGTGCCTGGAGTGTACGGACAGGGGGGAACACCGGGGAGCTGTTTTTT
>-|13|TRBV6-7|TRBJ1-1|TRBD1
CASRTGTAGEAFF
TGTGCCAGCAGGACCGGGACAGCGGGTGAAGCTTTCTTT
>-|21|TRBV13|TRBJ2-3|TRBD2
CASSHKPFGLAGGGTQDTQYF
TGTGCCAGCAGCCATAAACCTTTTGGACTAGCGGGGGGGGGCACCCAAGATACGCAGTATTTT
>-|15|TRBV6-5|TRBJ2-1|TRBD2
CASRTLAGYHDEQFF
TGTGCCAGCAGAACCCTAGCGGGGTACCACGATGAGCAGTTCTTC
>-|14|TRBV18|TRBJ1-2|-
CASSPPTGSYGYTF
TGTGCCAGCTCACCCCCGACAGGATCTTATGGCTACACCTTC
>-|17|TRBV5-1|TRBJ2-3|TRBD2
CATHWGVAGGRTDTQYF
TGCGCCACCCATTGGGGGGTAGCGGGCGGCCGCACAGATACGCAGTATTTT